The rows below give T cell receptor beta chains drawn from one sample of a study of OX40 agonist ivuxolimab in advanced cancers. The assay was immunoSEQ multiplex PCR, and TCRdb's table has in-frame clones only and misses some. The sample records about 62,000 clones, 70% to 80% being singletons. The input for sequencing was CD4+ or CD8+ T cells sorted from blood, taken in a trial of the OX40 agonist ivuxolimab. The receptors derive from an adult with an advanced solid tumor such as melanoma, head and neck, liver or kidney cancer. CDR3s include the opening cysteine and the closing phenylalanine or tryptophan. A D gene is named only where the DNA matches it firmly. Clone size, where shown, is once, few, many, or a class for clones that have expanded.

D: -; J: TRBJ2-6; V: TRBV2; size: -; CDR3: CAIPGWGSSGANVLTF; DNA: TGTGCCATCCCAGGGTGGGGGTCCTCTGGGGCCAACGTCCTGACTTTC
D: TRBD1; J: TRBJ1-1; V: TRBV4-1; size: -; CDR3: CASSPGQGVYTEAFF; DNA: TGCGCCAGCAGCCCCGGACAGGGGGTGTACACTGAAGCTTTCTTT
D: -; J: TRBJ1-5; V: TRBV5-5; size: -; CDR3: CASSLTDGYQPQHF; DNA: TGTGCCAGCAGCTTAACCGACGGCTATCAGCCCCAGCATTTT
D: -; J: TRBJ2-7; V: TRBV18; size: -; CDR3: CASSPQGRYEQYF; DNA: TGTGCCAGCTCACCACAGGGCCGCTACGAGCAGTACTTC
D: TRBD1; J: TRBJ1-5; V: TRBV15; size: -; CDR3: CATSIRTGGGNQPQHF; DNA: TGTGCCACCAGCATTAGGACAGGGGGCGGCAATCAGCCCCAGCATTTT
D: TRBD1; J: TRBJ1-6; V: TRBV16; size: -; CDR3: CASRPPLDRGGSPLHF; DNA: TGTGCCAGCAGACCGCCGCTAGACAGGGGAGGCTCACCCCTCCACTTT
D: -; J: TRBJ2-5; V: TRBV10-3; size: -; CDR3: CAISEVGTGETQYF; DNA: TGTGCCATCAGTGAAGTGGGTACCGGAGAGACCCAGTACTTC
D: TRBD2; J: TRBJ2-7; V: TRBV7-2; size: -; CDR3: CASSTTSGSSYEQYF; DNA: TGTGCCAGCAGCACGACTAGCGGGAGCTCCTACGAGCAGTACTTC
D: -; J: TRBJ1-1; V: TRBV9; size: -; CDR3: CASSVVGVGYEAFF; DNA: TGTGCCAGCAGCGTAGTAGGGGTAGGTTACGAAGCTTTCTTT
D: TRBD1; J: TRBJ1-1; V: TRBV7-9; size: -; CDR3: CASSRGQGVTEAFF; DNA: TGTGCCAGCAGCAGGGGACAGGGGGTAACTGAAGCTTTCTTT
D: TRBD1; J: TRBJ1-4; V: TRBV4-3; size: -; CDR3: CASSPGQGPNEKLFF; DNA: TGCGCCAGCAGCCCGGGACAGGGGCCTAATGAAAAACTGTTTTTT
D: -; J: TRBJ2-5; V: TRBV5-6; size: -; CDR3: CASSYRGMEETQYF; DNA: TGTGCCAGCAGCTATAGGGGAATGGAGGAGACCCAGTACTTC
D: TRBD2; J: TRBJ2-5; V: TRBV7-9; size: -; CDR3: CASSLLVPSGRTLQETQYF; DNA: TGTGCCAGCAGCTTATTAGTACCTAGCGGGAGGACCCTACAAGAGACCCAGTACTTC
D: TRBD2; J: TRBJ2-1; V: TRBV9; size: few; CDR3: CASSPGGPFTYNEQFF; DNA: TGTGCCAGCAGCCCGGGGGGGCCCTTTACCTACAATGAGCAGTTCTTC
D: TRBD2; J: TRBJ2-3; V: TRBV5-4; size: -; CDR3: CASSGGRAGTDTQYF; DNA: TGTGCCAGCAGCGGCGGGAGGGCCGGCACAGATACGCAGTATTTT
D: TRBD2; J: TRBJ2-2; V: TRBV4-1; size: -; CDR3: CASSQTSGGVTGELFF; DNA: TGCGCCAGCAGCCAGACTAGCGGGGGAGTCACCGGGGAGCTGTTTTTT
D: TRBD2; J: TRBJ2-1; V: TRBV7-2; size: -; CDR3: CASSLELSGFLPGDEQFF; DNA: TGTGCCAGCAGCTTGGAGCTTAGCGGGTTCCTTCCTGGCGATGAGCAGTTCTTC
D: -; J: TRBJ1-3; V: TRBV5-1; size: -; CDR3: CASTGVGNTIYF; DNA: TGCGCCAGCACAGGGGTTGGAAACACCATATATTTT
D: -; J: TRBJ2-1; V: TRBV4-3; size: -; CDR3: CASSQDAGLSSYNEQFF; DNA: TGCGCCAGCAGCCAAGATGCCGGGTTGAGCTCCTACAATGAGCAGTTCTTC
D: -; J: TRBJ2-7; V: TRBV28; size: -; CDR3: CASSFLAQEFHYEQYF; DNA: TGTGCCAGCAGTTTTCTGGCGCAGGAGTTCCATTACGAGCAGTACTTC
D: TRBD2; J: TRBJ2-4; V: TRBV6-5; size: -; CDR3: CASSYSVGSGDNIQYF; DNA: TGTGCCAGCAGTTACTCGGTTGGTAGCGGGGATAACATTCAGTACTTC
D: -; J: TRBJ2-3; V: TRBV7-9; size: -; CDR3: CASRGITDTQYF; DNA: TGTGCCAGCAGAGGCATCACAGATACGCAGTATTTT
D: -; J: TRBJ2-5; V: TRBV7-3; size: -; CDR3: CASSFAGAETQYF; DNA: TGTGCCAGCAGCTTCGCGGGGGCAGAGACCCAGTACTTC
D: TRBD1; J: TRBJ1-1; V: TRBV6-5; size: -; CDR3: CASSSPQGEAFF; DNA: TGTGCCAGCAGTTCACCACAGGGGGAAGCTTTCTTT
D: TRBD1; J: TRBJ2-7; V: TRBV30; size: once; CDR3: CALPAGGQGSYEQYF; DNA: TGTGCCTTACCTGCCGGGGGACAGGGTTCCTACGAGCAGTACTTC
D: TRBD2; J: TRBJ2-5; V: TRBV2; size: -; CDR3: CASSEAFLAGLQETQYF; DNA: TGTGCCAGCAGTGAAGCGTTTCTAGCGGGACTCCAAGAGACCCAGTACTTC
D: -; J: TRBJ1-3; V: TRBV6-6; size: -; CDR3: CASSYGTAGTVNTIYF; DNA: TGTGCCAGCAGTTACGGGACGGCAGGGACGGTAAACACCATATATTTT
D: -; J: TRBJ1-2; V: TRBV27; size: -; CDR3: CASRGGAGSVGYTF; DNA: TGTGCCAGCAGGGGGGGGGCGGGTTCTGTCGGCTACACCTTC